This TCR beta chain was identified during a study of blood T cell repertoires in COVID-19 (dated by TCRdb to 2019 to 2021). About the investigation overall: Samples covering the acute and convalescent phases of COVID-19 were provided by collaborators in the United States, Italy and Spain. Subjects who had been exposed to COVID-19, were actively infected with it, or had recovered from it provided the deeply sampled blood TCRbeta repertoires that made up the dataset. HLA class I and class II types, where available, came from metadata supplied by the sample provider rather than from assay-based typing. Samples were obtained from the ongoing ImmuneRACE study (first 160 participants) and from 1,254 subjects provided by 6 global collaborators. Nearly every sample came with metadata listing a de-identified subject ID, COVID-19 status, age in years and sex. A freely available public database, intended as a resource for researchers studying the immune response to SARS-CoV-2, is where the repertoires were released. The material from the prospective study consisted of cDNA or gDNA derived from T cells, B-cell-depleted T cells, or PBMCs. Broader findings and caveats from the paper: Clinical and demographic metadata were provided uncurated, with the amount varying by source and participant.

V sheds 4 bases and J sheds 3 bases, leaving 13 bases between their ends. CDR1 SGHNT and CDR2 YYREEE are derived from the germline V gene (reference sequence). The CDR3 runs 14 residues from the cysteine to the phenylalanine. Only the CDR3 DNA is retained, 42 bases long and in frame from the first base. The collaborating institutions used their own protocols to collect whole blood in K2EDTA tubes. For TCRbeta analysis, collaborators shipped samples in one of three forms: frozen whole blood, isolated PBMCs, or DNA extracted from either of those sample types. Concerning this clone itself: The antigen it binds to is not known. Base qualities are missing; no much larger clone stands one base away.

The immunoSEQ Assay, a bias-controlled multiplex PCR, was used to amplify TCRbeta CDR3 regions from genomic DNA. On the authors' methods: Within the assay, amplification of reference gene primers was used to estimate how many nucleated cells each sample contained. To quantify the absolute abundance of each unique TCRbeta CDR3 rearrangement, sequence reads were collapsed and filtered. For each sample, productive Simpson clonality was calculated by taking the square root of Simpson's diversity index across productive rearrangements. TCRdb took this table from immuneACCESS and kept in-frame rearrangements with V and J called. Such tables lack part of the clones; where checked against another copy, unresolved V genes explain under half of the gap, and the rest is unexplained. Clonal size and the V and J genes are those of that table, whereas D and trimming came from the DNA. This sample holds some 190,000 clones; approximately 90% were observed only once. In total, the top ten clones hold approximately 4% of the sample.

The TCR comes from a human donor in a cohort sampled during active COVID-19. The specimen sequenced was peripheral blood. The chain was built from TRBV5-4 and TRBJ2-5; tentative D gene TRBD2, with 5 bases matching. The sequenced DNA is TGTGCCAGCAGCCCAGGCGGGCAGAAAGAGACCCAGTACTTC. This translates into CASSPGGQKETQYF.